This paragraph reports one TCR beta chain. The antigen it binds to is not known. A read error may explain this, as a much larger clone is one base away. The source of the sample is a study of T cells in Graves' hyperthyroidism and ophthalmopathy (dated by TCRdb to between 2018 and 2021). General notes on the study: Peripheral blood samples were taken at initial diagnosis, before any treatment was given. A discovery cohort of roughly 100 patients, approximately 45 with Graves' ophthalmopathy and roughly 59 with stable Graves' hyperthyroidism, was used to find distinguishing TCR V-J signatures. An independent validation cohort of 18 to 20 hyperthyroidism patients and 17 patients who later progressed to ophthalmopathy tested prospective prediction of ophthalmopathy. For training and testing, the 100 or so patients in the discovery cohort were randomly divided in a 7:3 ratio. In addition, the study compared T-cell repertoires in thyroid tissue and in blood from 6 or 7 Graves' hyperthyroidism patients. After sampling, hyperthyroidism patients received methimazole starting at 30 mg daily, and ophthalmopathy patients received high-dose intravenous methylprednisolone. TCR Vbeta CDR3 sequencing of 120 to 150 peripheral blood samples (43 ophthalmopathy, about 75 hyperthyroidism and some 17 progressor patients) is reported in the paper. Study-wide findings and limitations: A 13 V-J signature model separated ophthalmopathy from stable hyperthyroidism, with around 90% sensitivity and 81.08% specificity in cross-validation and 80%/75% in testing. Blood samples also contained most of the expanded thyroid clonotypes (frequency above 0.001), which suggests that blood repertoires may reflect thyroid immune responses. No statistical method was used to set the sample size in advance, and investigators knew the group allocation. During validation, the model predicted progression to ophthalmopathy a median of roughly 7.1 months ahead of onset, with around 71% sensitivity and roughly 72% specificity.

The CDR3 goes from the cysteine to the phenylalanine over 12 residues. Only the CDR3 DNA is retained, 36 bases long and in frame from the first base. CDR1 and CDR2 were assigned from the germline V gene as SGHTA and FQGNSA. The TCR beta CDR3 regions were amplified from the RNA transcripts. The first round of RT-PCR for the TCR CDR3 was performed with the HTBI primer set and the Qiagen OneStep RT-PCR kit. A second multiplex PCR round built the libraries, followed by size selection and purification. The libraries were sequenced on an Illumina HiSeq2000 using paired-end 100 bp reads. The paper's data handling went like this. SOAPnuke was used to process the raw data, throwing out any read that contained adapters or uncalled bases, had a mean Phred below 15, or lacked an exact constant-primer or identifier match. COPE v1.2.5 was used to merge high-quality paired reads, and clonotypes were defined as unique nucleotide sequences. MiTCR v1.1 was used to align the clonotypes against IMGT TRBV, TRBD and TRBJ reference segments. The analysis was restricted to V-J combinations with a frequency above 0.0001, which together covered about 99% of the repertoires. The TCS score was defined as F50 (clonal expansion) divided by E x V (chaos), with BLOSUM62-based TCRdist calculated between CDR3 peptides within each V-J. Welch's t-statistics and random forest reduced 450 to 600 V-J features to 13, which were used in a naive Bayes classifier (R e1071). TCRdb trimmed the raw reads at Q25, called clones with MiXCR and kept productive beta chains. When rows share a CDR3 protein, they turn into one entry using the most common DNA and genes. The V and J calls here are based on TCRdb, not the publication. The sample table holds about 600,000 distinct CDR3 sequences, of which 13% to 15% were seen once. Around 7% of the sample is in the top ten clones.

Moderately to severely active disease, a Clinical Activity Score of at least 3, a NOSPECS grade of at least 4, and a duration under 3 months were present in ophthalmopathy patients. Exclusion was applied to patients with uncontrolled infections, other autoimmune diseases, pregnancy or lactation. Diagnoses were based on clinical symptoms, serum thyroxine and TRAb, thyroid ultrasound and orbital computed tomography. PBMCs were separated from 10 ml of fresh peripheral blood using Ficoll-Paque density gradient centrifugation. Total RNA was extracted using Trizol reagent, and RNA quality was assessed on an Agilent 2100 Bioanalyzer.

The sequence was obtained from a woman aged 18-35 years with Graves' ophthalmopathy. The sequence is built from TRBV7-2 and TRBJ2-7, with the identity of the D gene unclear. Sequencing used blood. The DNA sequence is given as TGTGCCAGCAGCTTAGTAGGCGTCGAGCAGTGCTTC. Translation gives CASSLVGVEQCF.